This T cell receptor (beta chain) was found in a study of identical twins. Study observations and caveats: Part of the zero-insertion signal could reflect confounding by invariant MAIT and iNKT cells.

This clonotype was seen a handful of times. Its antigen remains unidentified. All of the donors were Caucasians in good health. Unique molecular identifiers were present on cDNA, and template switching added a universal primer site. TCRdb re-called the 5' RACE reads through MiXCR, storing one row per CDR3 protein. This table holds under 400,000 distinct CDR3 sequences, approximately 10% found once. The CDR3 spans 14 residues. Germline CDR1 SGHRS, CDR2 YFSETQ. Trimming removed 0 bases at V and 6 bases at J, with 10 bases between. The sample was naive T cells sorted from blood. V and J are TRBV5-1 and TRBJ2-1; no clear D gene. The sequence was collected from a woman between 45 and 60 years old in good health. The CDR3 bases are TGCGCCAGCAGCTTGGCCCCAGAGAGCAATGAGCAGTTCTTC. Translating gives CASSLAPESNEQFF.